The 25 T cell receptor beta chains reported below all come from one sample, sequenced in a study of OX40 agonist ivuxolimab in advanced cancers. Generated by immunoSEQ multiplex PCR, the TCRdb table keeps only in-frame clones and is missing some. The profile shows under 100,000 clones, roughly nine tenths of them singletons. The source was CD4+ or CD8+ T cells sorted from blood, collected in a trial of the OX40 agonist ivuxolimab. These TCRs come from an adult with an advanced solid tumor such as melanoma, head and neck, liver or kidney cancer.

This clone was recorded once. This chain connects TRBV2 to TRBJ2-5, with D perhaps given as TRBD1 or TRBD2 (6 bases each). CDR3 length: 16 residues. The germline V gene has CDR1 SNHLY and CDR2 FYNNEI. With 7 bases removed from V and 2 bases from J, the gap between germline ends came to 20 bases. CDR3 DNA sequence: TGTGCCAGCAATAGTCCAGGAGGAGGGGGTCAAGAGACCCAGTACTTC. Its protein product is CASNSPGGGGQETQYF.

V usage is TRBV18 and J usage is TRBJ2-1; TRBD2 agrees at 10 bases. Germline V gene data show CDR1 as KGHSH and CDR2 as LQKENI. Trimming at V came to 3 bases and at J to 2 bases, leaving 1 base not matched to a gene. The CDR3 contains 15 residues. The CDR3 coding sequence is TGTGCCAGCTCACCCGGGACTAGCGCCTACAATGAGCAGTTCTTC. This gives the protein CASSPGTSAYNEQFF.

The chain uses TRBV11-1 and TRBJ2-3; no clear D gene. The CDR3 has 19 amino acids. V was shortened by 5 bases and J by 0 bases, with 24 bases between the two germline ends. Looked up from germline, CDR1 is SGHAT and CDR2 is FQDESV (reference sequence). The CDR3 nucleotides read TGTGCCAGCAGCCCGTCCCGATTCAAGTATGCCTCTAGCACAGATACGCAGTATTTT. Its protein is CASSPSRFKYASSTDTQYF.

The chain has TRBV5-1 and TRBJ2-7, with D possibly matching TRBD1 (6 bases). The length of the CDR3 is 15 residues. Trimming removed 0 bases at V and 6 bases at J, with 16 bases between. Germline lookup yields CDR1 SGHRS and CDR2 YFSETQ. The CDR3 DNA reads as TGCGCCAGCAGCTTGGAACAGGGCCCCTTAGGCGAGCAGTACTTC. Protein product: CASSLEQGPLGEQYF.

This clone was seen only once. V gene TRBV5-4 combines with J gene TRBJ2-7; TRBD1 aligns across 7 bases. V was clipped by 4 bases and J by 3 bases; unmatched bases: 10. Germline lookup yields CDR1 SGHNT and CDR2 YYREEE (reference sequence). The CDR3 totals 15 residues. CDR3 nucleotides: TGTGCCAGCAGCCTTGGGACAGCCCCCCACTACGAGCAGTACTTC. This gives the protein CASSLGTAPHYEQYF.

The rearrangement links TRBV2 to TRBJ2-6, with 8 bases that match TRBD2. The V gene's germline CDR1 is SNHLY and CDR2 FYNNEI. The CDR3 is 15 amino acids. J was trimmed by 2 bases and V by 11 bases; bases with no gene match: 8. For the CDR3, the DNA is TGTGCCGGTAAGCGGGAGCAAGCTGGGGCCAACGTCCTGACTTTC. Its protein product is CAGKREQAGANVLTF.

The chain is built from TRBV7-3 and TRBJ2-3; TRBD2 might be the D (6 bases). V lost 8 bases and J 3 bases, leaving 12 bases between the germline ends. CDR3 length equals 13 residues. Germline CDR1 reads SGHTA; CDR2 reads FQGTGA. The CDR3 sequence is CASSSEMTDTQYF. CDR3 bases: TGTGCCAGCTCTAGCGAGATGACAGATACGCAGTATTTT.

The chain combines TRBV28 with TRBJ1-2; 8 nucleotides agree with TRBD1. The junction had 10 bases not matched to a gene; V was cut back by 5 bases and J by 8 bases. The CDR3 contains 14 residues. The germline V gene encodes CDR1 MDHEN and CDR2 SYDVKM. The DNA for the CDR3 is TGTGCCAGCAGTGCCGATCAGGGGGCACGGGGCTACACCTTC. This gives the protein CASSADQGARGYTF.

The rearrangement links TRBV7-2 to TRBJ2-2; 7 bases fit TRBD1. V lost 2 bases to trimming and J lost 0 bases; unmatched junction nucleotides: 6. Germline-derived CDR1 and CDR2 are SGHTA and FQGNSA. This CDR3 has 17 amino acids. CDR3 sequence: CASSLLSQGANTGELFF. The CDR3 coding sequence is TGTGCCAGCAGCTTATTGAGTCAGGGGGCGAACACCGGGGAGCTGTTTTTT.

The chain is built from TRBV27 and TRBJ2-7, with D tentatively TRBD2 (6 bases). V dropped 2 bases and J dropped 4 bases, with 9 bases sitting between them. Germline CDR1 MNHEY, CDR2 SMNVEV (reference sequence). This CDR3 is built from 13 residues. CDR3 coding DNA: TGTGCCAGCAGTTTAGGAGGGAGGTACGAGCAGTACTTC. Encoded protein: CASSLGGRYEQYF.

CDR3 sequence: CASSTGVGGTDTQYF. The CDR3 bases are TGTGCCAGCAGCACAGGTGTGGGAGGCACAGATACGCAGTATTTT. V is TRBV7-2 and J is TRBJ2-3; the D gene could be TRBD1 or TRBD2 (5 bases each). The CDR3 runs to 15 residues. Looked up from germline, CDR1 is SGHTA and CDR2 is FQGNSA. V was pared by 5 bases and J by 1 base, with 13 bases between.

V gene TRBV7-9 combines with J gene TRBJ1-4; tentatively, D is TRBD1 (6 bases). Germline loops: CDR1 SEHNR, CDR2 FQNEAQ (reference sequence). There are 14 residues in the CDR3. V was trimmed by 7 bases and J by 8 bases, leaving 17 bases between them. For the CDR3, the DNA is TGTGCCAGCACCTCAGGGGCGAGGGACGAAAAACTGTTTTTT. Translation gives CASTSGARDEKLFF.

This clone was observed a few times. Relative to the germline gene, one junction end is altered; a read error may explain this. The rearrangement links TRBV19 to TRBJ1-3; unclear D gene. CDR3 size: 15 residues. Per the germline V gene, CDR1 is LNHDA and CDR2 is SQIVND (reference sequence). CDR3 bases: TGTGCCAGTACCAATCGGTTGTTTCCTGGGAACACCATATATTTT. Its protein product is CASTNRLFPGNTIYF.

The chain links TRBV5-6 to TRBJ2-4, with D perhaps TRBD2 (5 bases). The V end lost 8 bases, the J end lost 2 bases, and 17 bases lay between the germline ends. Germline V gene data show CDR1 as SGHDT and CDR2 as YYEEEE. This CDR3 is built from 15 residues. The CDR3 DNA sequence: TGTGCCAGTACCCTTCGCGGGTTATCCAAAAACATTCAGTACTTC. Translating gives CASTLRGLSKNIQYF.

This sequence joins TRBV5-8 and TRBJ1-4; D remains ambiguous. This CDR3 contains 15 residues. The V end lost 1 base, the J end lost 8 bases, and 15 bases lay between the germline ends. Germline CDR1 is SGHTS and CDR2 is YDEGEE. The CDR3, as DNA: TGTGCCAGCAGCTTGTACGTGGGAGGTCAGGAAAAACTGTTTTTT. Translating it yields CASSLYVGGQEKLFF.

In nucleotides, the CDR3 is TGTGCCAGCTCCCCCTTGACCGGTACCTATGGCTACACCTTC. Protein sequence: CASSPLTGTYGYTF. V gene TRBV28 combines with J gene TRBJ1-2; D remains ambiguous. V lost 8 bases and J lost 4, with 17 bases in between. The germline gives CDR1 MDHEN, CDR2 SYDVKM. The CDR3 has 14 amino acids.

V gene TRBV19 combines with J gene TRBJ2-7, with D unresolved. Trimming cost V 5 bases and J 9 bases, with 11 bases left between them. Looked up from germline, CDR1 is LNHDA and CDR2 is SQIVND (reference sequence). CDR3 length: 11 residues. The CDR3 DNA is TGTGCCAGTAGTTCGGGCTATCTGCAGTACTTC. It encodes CASSSGYLQYF.

As for this clone: The junction and the germline gene differ at one end; a read error may be behind it. This chain joins TRBV4-1 and TRBJ2-2, with D perhaps matching TRBD1 or TRBD2 (5 bases each). The germline CDR1 and CDR2 sequences are MGHRA and YSYEKL. The CDR3 runs to 16 residues. The chain's CDR3 is CASSQDGAGVTGELLF. Here the CDR3 DNA reads TGCGCCAGCAGCCAAGATGGGGCTGGGGTAACCGGGGAGCTGCTTTTT.

The chain joins TRBV27 to TRBJ2-7, with 8 bases that match TRBD2. Looked up from germline, CDR1 is MNHEY and CDR2 is SMNVEV (reference sequence). The CDR3 spans 12 residues. With V trimmed by 3 bases and J by 12 bases, 7 bases remained unmatched. For the CDR3, the DNA is TGTGCCAGCAGTTTCAGGACTAGCCGTGTGTACTTC. The encoded protein is CASSFRTSRVYF.

The rearrangement joins TRBV29-1 to TRBJ2-3; D might be TRBD1 (8 bases). The CDR3 loop spans 13 amino acids. V was clipped by 3 bases and J by 5 bases, with 12 bases between them. Germline CDR1 SQVTM, CDR2 ANQGSEA. CDR3: CSVDNRGGDTQYF. The DNA of the CDR3 is TGCAGCGTTGATAACAGGGGGGGAGATACGCAGTATTTT.

The CDR3 spells CSVGSGGGQPQHF. The CDR3 region has the DNA TGCAGCGTTGGAAGCGGGGGTGGTCAGCCCCAGCATTTT. V gene TRBV29-1 combines with J gene TRBJ1-5; weak D call: TRBD1 (5 bases). Per germline, CDR1 SQVTM and CDR2 ANQGSEA. The CDR3 is 13 amino acids. V lost 4 bases, J lost 6 bases, and 13 bases lay in between.

The rearrangement uses TRBV27 and TRBJ2-5, with D possibly being TRBD1 or TRBD2 (6 bases each). The germline V and J ends were trimmed by 8 bases and 1 base, with 14 bases remaining between them. The CDR3 contains 14 residues. The germline gives CDR1 MNHEY, CDR2 SMNVEV (reference sequence). This chain's CDR3 is CASWPKGGQETQYF. DNA for the CDR3: TGTGCCAGCTGGCCCAAGGGGGGCCAAGAGACCCAGTACTTC.

This clone has more than one count but fewer than ten. The V and J genes are TRBV29-1 and TRBJ1-1; no clear D. Trimming stripped 2 bases from V and 0 bases from J, with 4 bases between. The V gene's germline CDR1 is SQVTM and CDR2 ANQGSEA. CDR3 size: 12 residues. The CDR3 coding sequence is TGCAGCGTTGAACACATGAACACTGAAGCTTTCTTT. This translates into CSVEHMNTEAFF.

The chain carries TRBV11-1 and TRBJ2-3; D not certain. Trimming took 5 bases from V and 2 from J, leaving 8 bases between them. The CDR3 is made up of 13 amino acids. Germline V gives CDR1 SGHAT, CDR2 FQDESV (reference sequence). CDR3: CASSLGYTDTQYF. CDR3 DNA sequence: TGTGCCAGCAGCCTAGGGTACACAGATACGCAGTATTTT. Supplemented by reference TRBV11-1 and TRBJ2-3, the full variable domain reads EAEVAQSPRYKITEKSQAVAFWCDPISGHATLYWYRQILGQGPELLVQFQDESVVDDSQLPKDRFSAERLKGVDSTLKIQPAELGDSAMYLCASSLGYTDTQYFGPGTRLTVL.

This clone was seen just once. The chain employs TRBV10-1 and TRBJ2-7, with a weak D call TRBD1 (5 bases). Trimming took off 3 bases at V and 2 bases at J, with 14 bases between the two ends. Germline CDR1 WNHNN, CDR2 SYGVQD (reference sequence). There are 15 residues in the CDR3. The CDR3: CASSDPAGKAYEQYF. The CDR3 DNA is TGCGCCAGCAGTGACCCCGCAGGGAAAGCCTACGAGCAGTACTTC.